Listed here is a single T cell receptor beta chain. V lost 5 bases and J 5 bases, leaving 7 bases between the germline ends. Germline CDR1 DFQATT, CDR2 SNEGSKA (reference sequence). CDR3 length equals 11 residues. Primers: 60 Vbeta forward and 13 Jbeta reverse. The method was immunoSEQ multiplex PCR; TCRdb's version includes in-frame clones alone and lacks a portion of them. The sample holds about 180,000 clones, approximately 80% seen once. The data were obtained in a study of cytomegalovirus exposure and HLA in healthy donors. This cohort consisted of healthy bone marrow donors. The chain joins TRBV20-1 to TRBJ2-1; D gene ambiguous. The sample comprised PBMCs. The clonotype originates from a man younger than 35 in good health and CMV-seronegative. The CDR3 region is CSASSDNEQFF. CDR3 nucleotide sequence: TGCAGTGCTTCCTCGGACAATGAGCAGTTCTTC.